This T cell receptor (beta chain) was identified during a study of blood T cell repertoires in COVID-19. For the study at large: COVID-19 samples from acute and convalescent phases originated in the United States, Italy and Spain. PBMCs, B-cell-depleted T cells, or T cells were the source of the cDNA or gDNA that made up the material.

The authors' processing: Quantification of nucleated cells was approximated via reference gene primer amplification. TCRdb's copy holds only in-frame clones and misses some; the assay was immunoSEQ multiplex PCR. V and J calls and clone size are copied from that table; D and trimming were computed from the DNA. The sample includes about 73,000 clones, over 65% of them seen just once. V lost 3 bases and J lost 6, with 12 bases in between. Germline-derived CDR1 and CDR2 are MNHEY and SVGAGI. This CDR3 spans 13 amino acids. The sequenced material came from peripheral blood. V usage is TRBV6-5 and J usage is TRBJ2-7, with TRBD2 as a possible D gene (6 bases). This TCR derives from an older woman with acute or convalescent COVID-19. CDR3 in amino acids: CASSYYGSTEQYF. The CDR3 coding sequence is TGTGCCAGCAGTTATTACGGGAGTACCGAGCAGTACTTC.